This entry features one T cell receptor (beta chain) sequence. Its antigen is unknown. One base away there is no much larger clone; base qualities are not given. Using the deep immunoSEQ assay, TCR CDR3 regions were amplified from genomic DNA by multiplex PCR. For each cell subset, the extracted genomic DNA was distributed evenly across all wells of several immunoSEQ 96-well plates, and each plate served as one replicate. Each replicate PCR for sorted subsets received about 0.2 ug genomic DNA, equal to some 32,000 T cell genomes. Purified libraries were quantified with a Qubit 3.0 fluorometer, sized on a Bioanalyzer 2100, and re-quantified with the KAPA Library Quantification kit. A separate single-read 150-cycle Illumina NextSeq 550 flow cell was used to sequence each immunoSEQ 96-well plate. Per the source publication's procedure: Because only junctional sequences without quality scores were contained in the immunoSEQ output, filtering matching that applied to full-length reads could not be performed. Sequences were annotated with PyIR, a Python wrapper for IgBLAST v1.9, using IMGT germline references to assign V/J genes and CDR3. Reads with weak V/J assignments (E-value above 1e-6), missing CDR3, stop codons, out-of-frame junctions, or ambiguous translated residues were removed. A V3J clonotype was defined by an identical inferred V gene, J gene, and CDR3 amino acid sequence. Percentage overlap between repertoires was computed as shared unique clonotypes divided by the size of the smaller repertoire. Three approaches were used to assess repertoire richness: RTK rarefaction, the Chao1 estimator, and Recon v2.1 estimates of unobserved clonotypes. For all TCRbeta clonotypes obtained by the gDNA method from four donors, generation probabilities were computed with OLGA. In TCRdb, the immuneACCESS table is reduced to in-frame sequences with V and J assigned. These tables do not hold every clone; where another copy was compared, an unresolved V gene accounts for under half, and the others remain unexplained. V and J calls and clone size are given by that table; D and trimming were obtained from the DNA. This sample comprises approximately 1.9 million clones, 93% of them detected only once. The ten top clones hold roughly 1.7% of the sample.

Trimming removed 1 base from V and 4 bases from J, leaving 14 bases between the germline ends. The CDR3 runs 15 amino acids, cysteine and phenylalanine included. Only the CDR3 DNA is retained, 45 bases long and in frame from the first base. The CDR1 and CDR2 encoded by the germline V gene are LGHNA and YNFKEQ. This sample is part of a study of shared clonotypes between healthy human individuals (dated by TCRdb to the early 2020s). Looking at the study overall: Three men and a couple of women, aged 18 to 49 years, made up the cohort. Per donor, three plates each were used for CD4 naive and CD4 memory, two for CD8 naive, and one for CD8 memory. To estimate repertoire size and how much clonotypes are shared between individuals, the study performed deep sequencing of blood TCR repertoires from about 5 healthy adults. Different laboratories and diverse techniques were used to prepare libraries and sequence TCR repertoires, to increase sequencing depth and limit assay-specific biases. Per donor, leukapheresis produced somewhere between about 0.85 and 9.5 billion PBMCs. Study-wide findings and limitations: Clonotypes shared by all four sorted-subset donors showed higher generation probabilities than non-shared clonotypes. Only blood was sampled, and tissue TCR repertoires likely differ from those in blood. Across four donors, roughly 5.1% of naive CD4, over 3% of naive CD8, around 2.1% of memory CD4, and approximately 0.42% of memory CD8 clonotypes were shared. Pairwise subsampling led to the expectation that sequencing depth would affect the degree of clonotype sharing among donors. Even with the large sequencing depth, rarefaction of the sorted-subset datasets indicated that sequencing was incomplete. Because the study included a small number of donors, the genetic and exposure-history diversity represented was limited. Larger estimated clonotype richness was generally found for naive subsets than for memory subsets.

CD8 naive samples were CD45RO-negative cells positively selected for CCR7, giving a CD45RA+CCR7+ population that excluded TemRA cells. Healthy HIV-negative adults with no recently reported acute infections or vaccinations were included as donors. Every donor was a Caucasian adult living in Nashville, Tennessee, USA. Blood was obtained by leukapheresis, after which PBMCs were separated by Ficoll-Histopaque density gradient centrifugation and cryopreserved in liquid nitrogen vapor phase. Analytical flow cytometry was used to check the purity and quantity of every magnetically sorted T cell population. Each sorted fraction had its genomic DNA isolated and then quantified by UV absorbance on a Nanodrop 2000c.

The sample was naive CD8+ T cells from PBMCs. Taken with the paper, the label for cell subset or site translates to: CD45RA+CCR7+. This sequence was found in a young man in good health. Some clones in this sample may be carry-over from other donors' samples. Rearrangement joined TRBV4-2 to TRBJ2-7, with TRBD1 tentatively as D gene (7 bases match). The CDR3 sequence is CASSQAPTGRYEQYF. The bases are TGTGCCAGCAGCCAAGCCCCGACAGGGAGGTACGAGCAGTACTTC.